This paragraph covers one TCR beta chain sequence. Its target is unknown. Amplification yielded TCR beta CDR3 regions, with RNA transcripts as the source. TCR CDR3 underwent first-round RT-PCR with the HTBI primer set. Each CDR3 protein gets one entry after TCRdb re-called the multiplex PCR reads with MiXCR. The sample carries 650,000 to 700,000 distinct CDR3 sequences, roughly a sixth recorded once. This specimen belongs to a study of T cells in Graves' hyperthyroidism and ophthalmopathy. Absence of ophthalmopathy progression within 18 months defined stable Graves' hyperthyroidism. The study's findings and limits: Ophthalmopathy was model-predicted a median around seven months pre-onset. Researchers found most expanded thyroid clonotypes above 0.001 in blood as well.

This CDR3 is built from 17 residues. V was pared by 0 bases and J by 0 bases, with 2 bases of the junction left unmatched. CDR1 and CDR2 (germline): SGHVS, FNYEAQ. The J gene is TRBJ1-4, the V gene TRBV7-6; 9 bases are a match to TRBD1. Source material: blood. This clonotype was sampled from a man between 45 and 60 years old with Graves' hyperthyroidism. The CDR3 bases are TGTGCCAGCAGCTTAGCGGGACAGGGCCCAACTAATGAAAAACTGTTTTTT. Residues: CASSLAGQGPTNEKLFF.